A single sample gave rise to the 17 T cell receptor beta chains below, sequenced in a study of CD8 T cells in ankylosing spondylitis. One entry per CDR3 protein, called by TCRdb with MiXCR from the 5' RACE reads. The data hold about 350,000 distinct CDR3 sequences, with approximately 20% observed a single time. Sequencing was performed on blood, either unsorted or a sorted T cell fraction (not recorded which). The receptors here all came from a male donor with ankylosing spondylitis or in good health (not recorded which).

V and J are TRBV12-3 or TRBV12-4 and TRBJ2-7; possibly TRBD1 for D (6 bases). This CDR3 has 13 residues. V lost 3 bases and J 6 bases, leaving 12 bases between the germline ends. The CDR3 is CASSLTGPIEQYF. DNA for the CDR3: TGTGCCAGCAGTTTGACAGGTCCCATCGAGCAGTACTTC.

The rearrangement joins TRBV9 to TRBJ1-5; D perhaps matches TRBD1 (5 bases). The CDR3 spans 15 residues. Germline V gene data show CDR1 as SGDLS and CDR2 as YYNGEE. Trimming cost V 3 bases and J 0 bases, with 10 bases left between them. This CDR3 is CASSGDGNSNQPQHF. The CDR3 coding sequence is TGTGCCAGCAGCGGGGACGGGAATAGCAATCAGCCCCAGCATTTT. The full variable domain, in which reference TRBV9 and TRBJ1-5 provide the parts outside the CDR3, is DSGVTQTPKHLITATGQRVTLRCSPRSGDLSVYWYQQSLDQGLQFLIQYYNGEERAKGNILERFSAQQFPDLHSELNLSSLELGDSALYFCASSGDGNSNQPQHFGDGTRLSIL.

In its sample, this clonotype was seen a few times. The rearrangement uses TRBV13 and TRBJ1-5; D remains unclear. This CDR3 comprises 14 residues. V lost 5 bases and J lost 3, with 11 bases in between. Germline loops: CDR1 PRHDT, CDR2 FYEKMQ (reference sequence). Here the CDR3 DNA reads TGTGCCAGCAGCATGGCGTATAACAATCAGCCCCAGCATTTT. Translated, it gives CASSMAYNNQPQHF.

This clonotype was observed many times. A read error may produce the germline difference seen at one junction end. The chain combines TRBV4-1 with TRBJ2-5, with TRBD2 matching over 12 bases. The length of the CDR3 is 14 residues. Germline loops: CDR1 MGHRA, CDR2 YSYEKL. In DNA form, the CDR3 reads TGTGCCAGCAGTCTAGCGGGGGGGCAAGAGACCCAGTACTTC. It translates to CASSLAGGQETQYF.

This clonotype turned up a few times. The chain couples TRBV9 to TRBJ2-3, with D maybe TRBD1 (6 bases). The CDR3 contains 14 residues. Per the germline V gene, CDR1 is SGDLS and CDR2 is YYNGEE. The V end lost 0 bases, the J end lost 5 bases, and 10 bases lay between the germline ends. The CDR3 reads CASSVDSRGDTQYF. CDR3 nucleotides: TGTGCCAGCAGCGTAGATTCCAGGGGAGATACGCAGTATTTT.

Only a few counts were recorded for this clonotype. The chain recombines TRBV5-1 with TRBJ1-1; 9 nucleotides agree with TRBD1. The V segment lost 6 bases and the J segment 4 bases; nucleotides outside the gene matches: 10. Germline loops: CDR1 SGHRS, CDR2 YFSETQ. This CDR3 region has 15 residues. The CDR3 sequence: CASTQTGGSGTEAFF. The CDR3 DNA reads as TGCGCCAGCACCCAGACAGGGGGTAGTGGCACTGAAGCTTTCTTT.

This clonotype was seen a handful of times. The V call is TRBV12-5, the J call TRBJ2-7, with D unclear. In germline, CDR1 is LGHNT, CDR2 FRNRAP. V was pared by 6 bases and J by 0 bases, with 15 bases between. CDR3 size: 15 residues. In DNA form, the CDR3 reads TGTGCTAGTGGCCAAACCTTCGGTAGCTCCTACGAGCAGTACTTC. Its protein is CASGQTFGSSYEQYF.

This sequence joins TRBV12-3 or TRBV12-4 and TRBJ2-2, with no clear D. This CDR3 is 15 amino acids long. V lost 5 bases and J lost 1, with 11 bases in between. DNA of the CDR3: TGTGCCAGCAGTCCTACATCTATGAACACCGGGGAGCTGTTTTTT. It is translated as CASSPTSMNTGELFF.

V and J are TRBV30 and TRBJ2-7; D is unclear. Trimming cost V 2 bases and J 0 bases, with 8 bases left between them. From germline, CDR1 is GTSNPN and CDR2 SVGIG (reference sequence). The CDR3 runs 13 residues. The CDR3 is CAWSLHSSYEQYF. The CDR3 coding sequence is TGTGCCTGGAGTCTGCACAGCTCCTACGAGCAGTACTTC.

This clonotype was counted only a few times. V and J are TRBV9 and TRBJ2-1; 7 nucleotides agree with TRBD2. The CDR3 totals 16 residues. V lost 1 base, J lost 0 bases, and 4 bases stayed unmatched. Germline values: CDR1 SGDLS, CDR2 YYNGEE. CDR3: CASSVKGGDSYNEQFF. CDR3 coding DNA: TGTGCCAGCAGCGTAAAGGGAGGGGACTCCTACAATGAGCAGTTCTTC.

This clonotype was seen more than once but under ten times. The rearrangement uses TRBV20-1 and TRBJ2-3, with 10 bases lining up with TRBD1. CDR1 is DFQATT, CDR2 SNEGSKA, per germline (reference sequence). The CDR3 totals 13 residues. V lost 1 base and J lost 7; bases outside the gene matches: 2. CDR3 protein: CSARGQGAYTQYF. The CDR3 DNA sequence: TGCAGTGCTAGAGGACAGGGGGCATATACGCAGTATTTT.

There are a few counts of this clonotype. The genes are TRBV29-1 and TRBJ2-7, with 8 positions matching TRBD1. CDR1 is SQVTM and CDR2 is ANQGSEA in the germline V gene. J was trimmed by 3 bases and V by 0 bases; bases with no gene match: 1. The CDR3 loop spans 13 amino acids. Here the CDR3 reads CSVEETGDYEQYF. The CDR3 coding sequence is TGCAGCGTTGAAGAGACAGGGGACTACGAGCAGTACTTC.

In this sample, this clonotype turned up a few times. The genes are TRBV6-1 and TRBJ2-7, with D maybe TRBD2 (5 bases). The CDR3 contains 14 residues. Per germline, CDR1 MNHNS and CDR2 SASEGT. V dropped 3 bases and J dropped 1 base, with 10 bases sitting between them. The CDR3 sequence: CASSDGGWSYEQYF. CDR3 nucleotide sequence: TGTGCCAGCAGTGATGGCGGGTGGTCCTACGAGCAGTACTTC.

This clonotype showed up just a few times. The rearrangement joins TRBV20-1 to TRBJ2-1; TRBD1 aligns across 7 bases. The CDR3 covers 15 residues. The germline V gene has CDR1 DFQATT and CDR2 SNEGSKA (reference sequence). After removal of 6 bases from V and 2 bases from J, the junction contained 10 bases not matched to a gene. The CDR3, as DNA: TGCAGTGCGGAAAGGACAGGAGTAACCTACAATGAGCAGTTCTTC. It encodes CSAERTGVTYNEQFF.

The rearrangement joins TRBV7-8 to TRBJ2-5; 8 bases map to TRBD2. This CDR3 region has 16 residues. Germline CDR1 SGHVS, CDR2 FQNEAQ. V lost 1 base and J lost 9; bases outside the gene matches: 13. The CDR3 nucleotides read TGTGCCAGCAGCTTAGAAGCGCGGGGGGCCTTTCAACCCCAGTACTTC. Amino acid sequence: CASSLEARGAFQPQYF.

The CDR3 protein is CASRTSGFTGEQFF. CDR3 nucleotide sequence: TGTGCCAGCAGGACTAGCGGGTTCACTGGAGAGCAGTTCTTC. The V and J genes are TRBV6-1 and TRBJ2-1; 10 bases align to TRBD2. The CDR3 is made up of 14 amino acids. The germline V gene encodes CDR1 MNHNS and CDR2 SASEGT. Trimming cost V 6 bases and J 10 bases; bases outside gene matches: 9.

The genes are TRBV5-1 and TRBJ2-1, with unresolved D. The CDR3 runs to 16 residues. Trimming took 0 bases from V and 5 from J, leaving 15 bases between them. The V gene's germline CDR1 is SGHRS and CDR2 YFSETQ. DNA of the CDR3: TGCGCCAGCAGCTTGGCCCAGCGACTGGCCCACAATGAGCAGTTCTTC. It encodes CASSLAQRLAHNEQFF.